Below, 29 T cell receptor beta chains from the same sample are listed, as sequenced in a study of beta chain features in type 1 diabetes. Study observations and caveats: All four CD4+ subsets from Type 1 diabetes patients carried moderately but significantly shorter TCRB CDR3s.

All of the isolated RNA was reverse transcribed, so expressed TCRB transcripts were sequenced. TCRdb's copy holds only in-frame clones and misses some; the assay was immunoSEQ multiplex PCR. The data contain 140,000 to 150,000 clones, approximately 13% of them singletons. The antigens of these receptors remain unknown. The sample comprised central memory CD4+ T cells from blood. These receptors originate from a man aged 18 to 29 with type 1 diabetes.

The V call is TRBV9, the J call TRBJ1-1, with D possibly matching TRBD1 (5 bases). Between the trimmed V and J ends, which lost 2 bases and 3 bases, there was a span of 11 bases. This CDR3 has 14 amino acids. CDR1 and CDR2 from the germline V gene are SGDLS and YYNGEE. As DNA, the CDR3 is TGTGCCAGCAGCGTCGACAGTTACTACACTGAAGCTTTCTTT. Its protein is CASSVDSYYTEAFF.

This clone was picked up a small number of times. V is TRBV7-9 and J is TRBJ2-3, with TRBD2 identical over 8 bases. CDR3 length equals 15 residues. V lost 7 bases, J lost 3 bases, and 9 bases stayed unmatched. Germline-derived CDR1 and CDR2 are SEHNR and FQNEAQ (reference sequence). The CDR3, as DNA: TGTGCCAGCACCCCCCGGTCGGGAGGGACAGATACGCAGTATTTT. Amino acid sequence: CASTPRSGGTDTQYF.

The rearrangement links TRBV5-1 to TRBJ2-1; D possibly corresponds to TRBD2 (5 bases). Trimming removed 5 bases from V and 0 bases from J, with 12 bases in between. From germline, CDR1 is SGHRS and CDR2 YFSETQ. The CDR3 covers 15 residues. CDR3 in DNA: TGCGCCAGCAGTCCCGGGATGAGCTCCTACAATGAGCAGTTCTTC. This sequence encodes CASSPGMSSYNEQFF.

This chain uses TRBV11-2 with TRBJ1-1; D not certain. Germline assignment: CDR1 SGHAT and CDR2 FQNNGV. Trimming pared 2 bases from V and 0 bases from J, leaving 7 bases between. This CDR3 has 14 residues. CDR3 protein: CASSLSLVNTEAFF. CDR3 DNA: TGTGCCAGCAGCTTAAGTTTGGTGAACACTGAAGCTTTCTTT.

This clone showed up just a few times. The V gene is TRBV14, the J gene TRBJ1-1; D unclear. V was shortened by 3 bases and J by 4 bases, with 15 bases between the two germline ends. CDR3 length: 15 residues. Germline V gene data show CDR1 as SGHDN and CDR2 as FVKESK. CDR3 DNA: TGTGCCAGCAGCCATTTAACGGGAGGCCGCACTGAAGCTTTCTTT. This codes for CASSHLTGGRTEAFF.

This clone showed up just a few times. This sequence joins TRBV10-3 and TRBJ1-2; 10 positions match TRBD1. CDR3 length equals 14 residues. Looked up from germline, CDR1 is ENHRY and CDR2 is SYGVKD. V dropped 11 bases and J dropped 3; count of bases not matched to a gene: 9. The CDR3 reads CALGAGTGDYGYTF. The CDR3 DNA follows: TGTGCCCTCGGGGCCGGGACAGGGGACTATGGCTACACCTTC.

The table lists this clone with a few counts. This chain uses TRBV6-1 with TRBJ2-7, with 9 bases lining up with TRBD1. The CDR3 is 15 residues long. The germline CDR1 and CDR2 sequences are MNHNS and SASEGT. V was pared by 2 bases and J by 5 bases, with 7 bases of the junction left unmatched. CDR3 nucleotide sequence: TGTGCCAGCAGTGAATTTGGGGGGACAGGGAACGAGCAGTACTTC. Amino acids: CASSEFGGTGNEQYF.

There are a few counts of this clone. The chain combines TRBV7-2 with TRBJ2-7, with a possible D match to TRBD1 (6 bases). Germline loops: CDR1 SGHTA, CDR2 FQGNSA. This CDR3 is built from 15 residues. The V end was cut by 5 bases, the J end by 3 bases, with 17 bases between. CDR3 sequence reads: CASSLTGTRDYEQYF. Written as DNA, the CDR3 is TGTGCCAGCAGCCTAACCGGGACACGGGACTACGAGCAGTACTTC.

The chain recombines TRBV9 with TRBJ2-2; TRBD2 aligns across 7 bases. CDR3 length: 15 amino acids. The junction had 6 bases not matched to a gene; V was cut back by 3 bases and J by 4 bases. From germline, CDR1 is SGDLS and CDR2 YYNGEE. CDR3 nucleotides: TGTGCCAGCAGCGAAGGGGTAGCGGGCACCGGGGAGCTGTTTTTT. This codes for CASSEGVAGTGELFF.

This clone was seen only a few times. The V and J genes are TRBV30 and TRBJ1-4; TRBD1 agrees at 8 bases. The J segment lost 7 bases and the V segment lost 3 bases, leaving 4 bases of the junction unmatched. The CDR3 totals 13 residues. CDR1 is GTSNPN and CDR2 is SVGIG in the germline V gene (reference sequence). The CDR3 DNA sequence: TGTGCCTGGAGGGTGACAGGGGTTGAAAAACTGTTTTTT. Its protein is CAWRVTGVEKLFF.

This clone has a handful of counts. V and J are TRBV29-1 and TRBJ1-1; no definite D call. CDR1 and CDR2 (germline): SQVTM, ANQGSEA. The V gene lost 5 bases and the J gene lost 3 bases, with 10 bases spanning the gap. This CDR3 has 12 amino acids. The CDR3 nucleotides read TGCAGCGTTTCGGACGGGCACACTGAAGCTTTCTTT. Translation gives CSVSDGHTEAFF. Filled out from reference TRBV29-1 and TRBJ1-1, the complete variable domain reads SAVISQKPSRDICQRGTSLTIQCQVDSQVTMMFWYRQQPGQSLTLIATANQGSEATYESGFVIDKFPISRPNLTFSTLTVSNMSPEDSSIYLCSVSDGHTEAFFGQGTRLTVV.

Ten or more counts support this clone. The J gene is TRBJ2-3, the V gene TRBV5-6; possibly TRBD1 for D (6 bases). This CDR3 contains 16 residues. Germline values: CDR1 SGHDT, CDR2 YYEEEE. The V gene lost 1 base and the J gene lost 0 bases, with 12 bases spanning the gap. The CDR3 DNA reads TGTGCCAGCAGCTTGCTGACAGGTCACAGCACAGATACGCAGTATTTT. It encodes CASSLLTGHSTDTQYF.

This clone was seen many times. The chain combines TRBV7-2 with TRBJ2-1; 7 nucleotides line up with TRBD2. CDR1 is SGHTA, CDR2 FQGNSA, per germline. V dropped 4 bases and J dropped 4; count of bases not matched to a gene: 7. CDR3 length: 15 residues. The CDR3 spells CASSSQGGSYNEQFF. DNA for the CDR3: TGTGCCAGCAGCTCCCAGGGCGGGAGTTACAATGAGCAGTTCTTC.

This clone was detected a few times. The chain links TRBV7-9 to TRBJ1-2, with D possibly being TRBD1 (5 bases). Per the germline V gene, CDR1 is SEHNR and CDR2 is FQNEAQ (reference sequence). The CDR3 is made up of 15 amino acids. The V end lost 1 base, the J end lost 3 bases, and 12 bases lay between the germline ends. The CDR3 protein is CASSLGLSGYYGYTF. The CDR3 region has the DNA TGTGCCAGCAGCTTAGGCCTATCAGGGTACTATGGCTACACCTTC.

Concerning this clone itself: This specimen includes other DNA sequences encoding the same CDR3. The genes are TRBV9 and TRBJ1-2; D remains ambiguous. Trimming took off 0 bases at V and 6 bases at J, with 9 bases between the two ends. The CDR3 contains 13 residues. From germline, CDR1 is SGDLS and CDR2 YYNGEE. Written as DNA, the CDR3 is TGTGCCAGCAGCGTAGGGGCCGGAGATGGCTACACCTTC. Translation: CASSVGAGDGYTF.

This clone turned up a few times. This chain joins TRBV30 and TRBJ1-2, with D uncertain. The CDR3 is made up of 11 amino acids. Germline loops: CDR1 GTSNPN, CDR2 SVGIG (reference sequence). Trimming took 4 bases from V and 8 from J, leaving 11 bases between them. This chain's CDR3 is CAWKRAPGYTF. The CDR3 region has the DNA TGTGCCTGGAAACGCGCGCCGGGCTACACCTTC.

The rearrangement uses TRBV28 and TRBJ1-4; no clear D gene. Germline values: CDR1 MDHEN, CDR2 SYDVKM. V was cut by 4 bases and J by 1 base, with 4 bases left in between. CDR3 length equals 13 residues. The CDR3 DNA follows: TGTGCCAGCAGTTCAGGAACTAATGAAAAACTGTTTTTT. Translated, it gives CASSSGTNEKLFF.

This clone was seen a few times. The chain employs TRBV10-3 and TRBJ2-4; D call uncertain. The CDR3 sequence is 12 residues long. From germline, CDR1 is ENHRY and CDR2 SYGVKD. Trimming left V 10 bases short and J 3 bases short, with 10 bases between. CDR3 protein: CATQPDKNIQYF. DNA of the CDR3: TGTGCCACTCAACCGGACAAAAACATTCAGTACTTC.

The CDR3 DNA is TGTGCCAGCAGCGTAGCAGCAGGAGGCTCTGGAAACACCATATATTTT. Translated, it gives CASSVAAGGSGNTIYF. J is TRBJ1-3 and V is TRBV9; D is ambiguous. The CDR3 sequence is 16 residues long. The germline V and J ends were trimmed by 0 bases and 0 bases, with 10 bases remaining between them. Germline CDR1 reads SGDLS; CDR2 reads YYNGEE. The whole variable domain, filled in from reference TRBV9 and TRBJ1-3, reads DSGVTQTPKHLITATGQRVTLRCSPRSGDLSVYWYQQSLDQGLQFLIQYYNGEERAKGNILERFSAQQFPDLHSELNLSSLELGDSALYFCASSVAAGGSGNTIYFGEGSWLTVV.

The V and J genes are TRBV5-1 and TRBJ1-1; D is ambiguous. The germline gives CDR1 SGHRS, CDR2 YFSETQ. The CDR3 has 13 amino acids. V was trimmed by 0 bases and J by 1 base, leaving 4 bases between them. The CDR3 region has the DNA TGCGCCAGCAGCTTGGGCGGGAACACTGAAGCTTTCTTT. The encoded protein is CASSLGGNTEAFF.

In its sample, this clone was seen a few times. The chain is built from TRBV29-1 and TRBJ1-2; 7 positions match TRBD1. The CDR3 runs 13 residues. Germline assignment: CDR1 SQVTM and CDR2 ANQGSEA. J lost 4 bases, V lost 4 bases, and 6 bases had no gene match. The CDR3 DNA follows: TGCAGCGTTGTATCTCAGGGGGGCTATGGCTACACCTTC. Translated: CSVVSQGGYGYTF.

This rearrangement joins TRBV27 to TRBJ2-6, with D perhaps matching TRBD1 (5 bases). The CDR3 sequence is 14 residues long. Germline values: CDR1 MNHEY, CDR2 SMNVEV (reference sequence). Trimming removed 5 bases from V and 7 bases from J, with 12 bases in between. This chain's CDR3 is CASSDAGLANVLTF. DNA of the CDR3: TGTGCCAGCAGTGATGCAGGGTTAGCCAACGTCCTGACTTTC.

This clone was seen more than once but under ten times. The CDR3 protein is CASRPTGGDYGYTF. The CDR3, as DNA: TGTGCCAGCAGACCGACAGGCGGGGACTATGGCTACACCTTC. The genes are TRBV6-6 and TRBJ1-2; D perhaps matches TRBD1 (6 bases). The CDR3 sequence is 14 residues long. The V and J ends lost 6 bases and 3 bases respectively, with 14 bases between them. Germline V gene lookup returns CDR1 MNHNY and CDR2 SVGAGI (reference sequence).

J is TRBJ2-7 and V is TRBV19, with a possible D match to TRBD1 (7 bases). CDR3 length equals 15 residues. In germline, CDR1 is LNHDA, CDR2 SQIVND (reference sequence). V lost 1 base, J lost 0 bases, and 10 bases lay in between. Here the CDR3 DNA reads TGTGCCAGTAGTATAGGCGGGACAGTCTCCTACGAGCAGTACTTC. Translating gives CASSIGGTVSYEQYF. The full variable domain, in which reference TRBV19 and TRBJ2-7 provide the parts outside the CDR3, is DGGITQSPKYLFRKEGQNVTLSCEQNLNHDAMYWYRQDPGQGLRLIYYSQIVNDFQKGDIAEGYSVSREKKESFPLTVTSAQKNPTAFYLCASSIGGTVSYEQYFGPGTRLTVT.

The J gene is TRBJ1-2, the V gene TRBV19, with D hard to call. Germline values: CDR1 LNHDA, CDR2 SQIVND (reference sequence). Trimming left V 6 bases short and J 7 bases short, with 21 bases between. This CDR3 contains 15 residues. Written as DNA, the CDR3 is TGTGCCAGTAGACCTGAGAGGTCCACTAAGGCTGGCTACACCTTC. Its translation: CASRPERSTKAGYTF.

The chain combines TRBV28 with TRBJ2-3; TRBD2 might be the D (5 bases). V shed 4 bases and J shed 5 bases, with 16 bases lying between them. Germline assignment: CDR1 MDHEN and CDR2 SYDVKM. The CDR3 totals 15 residues. DNA of the CDR3: TGTGCCAGCAGTTCTCCCGGCAGAGGGTTAGATACGCAGTATTTT. It encodes CASSSPGRGLDTQYF.

This clone has a handful of counts. This chain links TRBV5-1 with TRBJ1-5; the D is unclear. Germline-derived CDR1 and CDR2 are SGHRS and YFSETQ. The CDR3 consists of 14 residues. V gave up 0 bases and J gave up 4 bases, with 8 bases separating them. The CDR3 nucleotides read TGCGCCAGCAGCTTGGCCGGCGTAAATCAGCCCCAGCATTTT. This encodes CASSLAGVNQPQHF.

This clone was recorded a few times. The chain carries TRBV7-8 and TRBJ2-7; no reliable D call. The CDR3 contains 13 residues. Germline CDR1 SGHVS, CDR2 FQNEAQ. Trimming removed 5 bases at V and 2 bases at J, with 10 bases between. The CDR3, as DNA: TGTGCCAGCAGCCCCTATGACGCCTACGAGCAGTACTTC. Amino acid sequence: CASSPYDAYEQYF.

This clone came up a few times. The chain is built from TRBV27 and TRBJ1-6; 7 nucleotides line up with TRBD1. The CDR3 runs 16 residues. CDR1 is MNHEY, CDR2 SMNVEV, per germline (reference sequence). V lost 5 bases, J lost 7 bases, and 11 bases stayed unmatched. The CDR3, as DNA: TGTGCCAGCAGTAGTACAGGGGCGGGTGGGAATTCACCCCTCCACTTT. This codes for CASSSTGAGGNSPLHF.